Listed here are 15 T cell receptor beta chains from one sample, sequenced in a study of response to subunit inactivated influenza vaccine. One entry per CDR3 protein results from TCRdb running MiXCR on the RT-PCR reads. The sample has some 800,000 distinct CDR3 sequences; 21% are singletons. Source: PBMCs from blood, taken less than 6 days after vaccination. Receptors originate from a man in his fifties or sixties who received an inactivated influenza vaccine.

This clonotype occurred a few times. The V and J genes are TRBV6-2 or TRBV6-3 and TRBJ1-2; D is unclear. Germline V CDR1 and CDR2: MNHEY, SVGEGT. Trimming shortened V by 7 bases and J by 1 base, and 7 bases separated the two germline ends. The CDR3 is 12 residues long. The CDR3 DNA reads as TGTGCCAGCACTCTGCATAACTATGGCTACACCTTC. Translating gives CASTLHNYGYTF.

This chain uses TRBV29-1 with TRBJ1-2, with 7 nucleotides matching TRBD1. Germline CDR1 is SQVTM and CDR2 is ANQGSEA. With V trimmed by 4 bases and J by 6 bases, 8 bases remained unmatched. The CDR3 length is 13 residues. CDR3 sequence reads: CSVGGQTYDGYTF. The CDR3 region has the DNA TGCAGCGTTGGGGGACAGACCTATGATGGCTACACCTTC.

V gene TRBV5-1 combines with J gene TRBJ2-3, with 7 bases fitting TRBD1. Germline assignment: CDR1 SGHRS and CDR2 YFSETQ. V lost 4 bases to trimming and J lost 1 base; unmatched junction nucleotides: 6. This CDR3 contains 15 residues. The CDR3 DNA sequence: TGCGCCAGCAGCATACAGACAGGGCGCACAGATACGCAGTATTTT. Residues: CASSIQTGRTDTQYF.

V and J are TRBV29-1 and TRBJ2-1, with 7 positions matching TRBD2. Germline V CDR1 and CDR2: SQVTM, ANQGSEA. This CDR3 is built from 15 residues. The V and J ends lost 5 bases and 4 bases, in that order; junction bases with no gene match: 11. The CDR3 here is CSVILELARYNEQFF. CDR3 in DNA: TGCAGCGTTATCTTAGAACTAGCGCGTTACAATGAGCAGTTCTTC.

This clonotype was observed a few times. This sequence joins TRBV10-3 and TRBJ2-2; D not certain. The V gene's germline CDR1 is ENHRY and CDR2 SYGVKD. The CDR3 runs to 15 residues. V was shortened by 0 bases and J by 4 bases, with 9 bases between the two germline ends. CDR3: CAISESRIVTGELFF. In DNA, the CDR3 is TGTGCCATCAGTGAGTCGCGCATTGTCACCGGGGAGCTGTTTTTT.

This chain uses TRBV28 with TRBJ2-2, with 11 bases fitting TRBD1. The germline CDR1 and CDR2 sequences are MDHEN and SYDVKM. Losses at the gene ends were 4 bases for V and 4 bases for J; bases not matched to a gene: 5. CDR3 length equals 16 residues. The CDR3 is CASSWDRGGSTGELFF. The CDR3 DNA reads as TGTGCCAGCAGTTGGGACAGGGGGGGTAGCACCGGGGAGCTGTTTTTT.

The genes are TRBV7-3 and TRBJ2-1; 8 positions match TRBD2. The germline CDR1 and CDR2 sequences are SGHTA and FQGTGA. The CDR3 consists of 20 residues. Trimming cost V 2 bases and J 5 bases; bases outside gene matches: 20. The CDR3 here is CASSLRPAGASKGINNEQFF. Written as DNA, the CDR3 is TGTGCCAGCAGCTTACGTCCAGCGGGAGCCTCCAAGGGGATTAACAATGAGCAGTTCTTC.

This clonotype was seen repeatedly, ten times or more. The V and J genes are TRBV25-1 and TRBJ1-1; D not certain. The V end was cut by 5 bases, the J end by 0 bases, with 13 bases between. Germline V lookup: CDR1 MGHDK, CDR2 SYGVNS. CDR3 size: 15 residues. The CDR3 nucleotides are TGTGCCAGCAGTCAAACGGCGGTAATGAACACTGAAGCTTTCTTT. Translated, it gives CASSQTAVMNTEAFF.

The chain couples TRBV5-1 to TRBJ2-3; 7 bases map to TRBD2. The CDR3 is made up of 16 amino acids. V shed 0 bases, J shed 0 bases, and the junction held 4 bases outside the gene matches. The V gene's germline CDR1 is SGHRS and CDR2 YFSETQ. The CDR3 loop reads CASSLGGAGSTDTQYF. Written as DNA, the CDR3 is TGCGCCAGCAGCTTGGGTGGAGCGGGGAGCACAGATACGCAGTATTTT. Full variable domain (missing parts from reference TRBV5-1 and TRBJ2-3): KAGVTQTPRYLIKTRGQQVTLSCSPISGHRSVSWYQQTPGQGLQFLFEYFSETQRNKGNFPGRFSGRQFSNSRSEMNVSTLELGDSALYLCASSLGGAGSTDTQYFGPGTRLTVL.

This chain connects TRBV4-3 to TRBJ2-7, with 7 bases fitting TRBD2. This CDR3 has 15 amino acids. Germline CDR1 and CDR2: LGHNA and YSLEER. V lost 3 bases and J lost 2; bases outside the gene matches: 7. The CDR3 nucleotides read TGCGCCAGCAGCCAGACTAGCTGGGGGACCTACGAGCAGTACTTC. Translated: CASSQTSWGTYEQYF.

The chain couples TRBV10-3 to TRBJ2-3, with unresolved D. Germline V gene data show CDR1 as ENHRY and CDR2 as SYGVKD. V gave up 4 bases and J gave up 0 bases, with 8 bases separating them. This CDR3 spans 14 amino acids. The CDR3 here is CAISVVKSTDTQYF. In nucleotides, the CDR3 is TGTGCCATCAGTGTTGTGAAGAGCACAGATACGCAGTATTTT.

This clonotype was found a few times. The rearrangement joins TRBV24-1 to TRBJ1-2; D not certain. The germline V gene has CDR1 KGHDR and CDR2 SFDVKD. This CDR3 has 13 amino acids. V lost 0 bases to trimming and J lost 5 bases, with 6 bases between them. CDR3 in DNA: TGTGCCACCAGTGATTTGGGGCAGTATGGCTACACCTTC. This encodes CATSDLGQYGYTF.

The rearrangement links TRBV7-8 to TRBJ2-1; 7 positions agree with TRBD1. Unmatched junction bases numbered 10, after V lost 4 bases and J lost 1 base. The length of the CDR3 is 17 residues. Germline V gene sequence: CDR1 SGHVS, CDR2 FQNEAQ. CDR3 loop: CASSSRGLRRSYNEQFF. CDR3 nucleotide sequence: TGTGCCAGCAGCTCTAGGGGGCTACGGAGGTCCTACAATGAGCAGTTCTTC.

At least ten counts were recorded for this clonotype. The rearrangement joins TRBV12-3 or TRBV12-4 to TRBJ2-7; D possibly corresponds to TRBD1 (5 bases). Trimming cost V 5 bases and J 2 bases, with 10 bases left between them. The CDR3 runs 13 residues. The CDR3 sequence: CASSVQVTYEQYF. Written as DNA, the CDR3 is TGTGCCAGCAGTGTACAGGTTACCTACGAGCAGTACTTC.

The V gene is TRBV12-3 or TRBV12-4, the J gene TRBJ2-3; 9 nucleotides agree with TRBD1. The V and J ends lost 2 bases and 5 bases, in that order; junction bases with no gene match: 8. The CDR3 spans 16 residues. Here the CDR3 reads CASSLYGDREGDTQYF. In nucleotides, the CDR3 is TGTGCCAGCAGTTTATATGGGGACAGGGAAGGAGATACGCAGTATTTT.